The TCR beta chain described here comes from a study of CD8 T cells in Susac syndrome. Random hexamers primed reverse transcription of about 0.5 to 1 ug RNA. Amplification of TCR beta CDR3 across 54 Vbeta and 13 Jbeta was performed with immunoSEQ multiplex PCR. TCRdb passed the immunoSEQ multiplex PCR reads through MiXCR, listing each CDR3 protein once. The table has some 450,000 distinct CDR3 sequences, 75% to 90% seen once. The authors carried out high-throughput sequencing of TCR beta. They applied it to CD8+ and CD4+ T cells obtained from blood. The multiple sclerosis controls were treatment-naive patients with relapsing-remitting disease that was stable or active. The CD8+ and CD4+ T cells were negatively isolated, with the TEMRA cells enriched by FACS. This CDR3 contains 15 residues. In germline, CDR1 is MNHEY, CDR2 SMNVEV (reference sequence). Trimming cost V 6 bases and J 1 base; bases outside gene matches: 6.

The V and J genes are TRBV27 and TRBJ2-1; TRBD2 matches at 7 bases. What was sequenced was CD8+ T cells from PBMCs. This sequence originates from a human donor with multiple sclerosis. CDR3 sequence reads: CASSKSGASYNEQFF. CDR3 DNA sequence: TGTGCCAGCAGCAAAAGCGGGGCTTCCTACAATGAGCAGTTCTTC.